These T cell receptor beta chains were read from a single sample in a study of shared clonotypes between healthy human individuals. Here immunoSEQ multiplex PCR was the method, and the copy in TCRdb shows in-frame clones only, minus some. The repertoire holds 550,000 to 750,000 clones, 95% to 96% seen once, with 0.1% to 0.11% in the top ten. Sequenced: naive CD8+ T cells sorted from blood. Receptors were obtained from a woman in her 30s in good health. CDR3s include the opening cysteine and the closing phenylalanine or tryptophan. The D gene is left open where the match is weak. Only some rows state a clone size, as once, few, many or a class for expanded clones.

d_call: TRBD1
j_call: TRBJ2-7
v_call: TRBV5-6
clone_size: .
cdr3_nt: TGTGCCAGCAGCCCGATGACAGGGGGCAGTTACGAGCAGTACTTC
cdr3_aa: CASSPMTGGSYEQYF

d_call: .
j_call: TRBJ2-7
v_call: TRBV7-4
clone_size: .
cdr3_nt: TGTGCCAGCAGCTTAGATTACCAAAGCGAGCAGTACTTC
cdr3_aa: CASSLDYQSEQYF

d_call: .
j_call: TRBJ2-7
v_call: TRBV7-9
clone_size: .
cdr3_nt: TGTGCCAGCAGCCCTAGCCGAGCCCACCCCCGCGAGCAGTACTTC
cdr3_aa: CASSPSRAHPREQYF

d_call: .
j_call: TRBJ2-5
v_call: TRBV5-8
clone_size: .
cdr3_nt: TGTGCCAGCAGCCTGAGGAGAAAAGAGACCCAGTACTTC
cdr3_aa: CASSLRRKETQYF

d_call: TRBD2
j_call: TRBJ2-1
v_call: TRBV27
clone_size: .
cdr3_nt: TGTGCCAGCAGTTCATATAGCGGGAGCTCCTACAATGAGCAGTTCTTC
cdr3_aa: CASSSYSGSSYNEQFF

d_call: .
j_call: TRBJ1-3
v_call: TRBV7-8
clone_size: few
cdr3_nt: TGTGCCTGGGGAACTGGAAACACCATATATTTT
cdr3_aa: CAWGTGNTIYF

d_call: .
j_call: TRBJ2-1
v_call: TRBV13
clone_size: .
cdr3_nt: TGTGCCAGCAGCTCCGGGACCCTACGTGGGAATGAGCAGTTCTTC
cdr3_aa: CASSSGTLRGNEQFF

d_call: .
j_call: TRBJ1-2
v_call: TRBV19
clone_size: .
cdr3_nt: TGTGCCAGTAGTATGTTGGACTTTGGGGGCTACACCTTC
cdr3_aa: CASSMLDFGGYTF

d_call: .
j_call: TRBJ1-1
v_call: TRBV7-9
clone_size: .
cdr3_nt: TGTGCCAGCAGCTATGGTCGTGAAGCTTTCTTT
cdr3_aa: CASSYGREAFF

d_call: .
j_call: TRBJ2-7
v_call: TRBV28
clone_size: .
cdr3_nt: TGTGCCAGCAGTCAACCCCGGGACTACGAGCAGTACTTC
cdr3_aa: CASSQPRDYEQYF

d_call: .
j_call: TRBJ2-7
v_call: TRBV25-1
clone_size: once
cdr3_nt: TGTGCCAGTTCGCCGGCCACTAGTACCTACGAGCAGTACTTC
cdr3_aa: CASSPATSTYEQYF

d_call: TRBD1
j_call: TRBJ1-5
v_call: TRBV5-6
clone_size: .
cdr3_nt: TGTGCCAGCAGCTCACAGGGGGCTGGCCTGCATTTT
cdr3_aa: CASSSQGAGLHF

d_call: .
j_call: TRBJ2-1
v_call: TRBV4-1
clone_size: .
cdr3_nt: TGCGCCAGCAGCCAAGGGGGTAGCAATGAGCAGTTCTTC
cdr3_aa: CASSQGGSNEQFF

d_call: .
j_call: TRBJ1-2
v_call: TRBV13
clone_size: .
cdr3_nt: TGTGCCAGCAGCTTAGGGGTAAACTATGGCTACACCTTC
cdr3_aa: CASSLGVNYGYTF

d_call: .
j_call: TRBJ2-1
v_call: TRBV27
clone_size: .
cdr3_nt: TGTGCCAGCAGGGCTTCCAGCGGTTCCAATGAGCAGTTCTTC
cdr3_aa: CASRASSGSNEQFF

d_call: TRBD2
j_call: TRBJ2-3
v_call: TRBV7-9
clone_size: .
cdr3_nt: TGTGCCAGCAGCTTAGCGACTAGCGGGAGGGATACAGATACGCAGTATTTT
cdr3_aa: CASSLATSGRDTDTQYF

d_call: .
j_call: TRBJ1-1
v_call: TRBV6-5
clone_size: .
cdr3_nt: TGTGCCAGCAGCCCAGACAGAGACACTGAAGCTTTCTTT
cdr3_aa: CASSPDRDTEAFF

d_call: .
j_call: TRBJ2-1
v_call: TRBV7-9
clone_size: .
cdr3_nt: TGTGCCAGCAGCTTGGCCTCTGGGGACTTTCGCTCCTACAATGAGCAGTTCTTC
cdr3_aa: CASSLASGDFRSYNEQFF

d_call: TRBD2
j_call: TRBJ2-3
v_call: TRBV4-1
clone_size: .
cdr3_nt: TGCGCCAGCAGCCAAGAGAGCCTAGCGGGAGTCACAGATACGCAGTATTTT
cdr3_aa: CASSQESLAGVTDTQYF

d_call: .
j_call: TRBJ2-1
v_call: TRBV9
clone_size: .
cdr3_nt: TGTGCCAGCAGCATATATTCCGGGACTGAGCAGTTCTTC
cdr3_aa: CASSIYSGTEQFF

d_call: .
j_call: TRBJ2-1
v_call: TRBV7-6
clone_size: .
cdr3_nt: TGTGCCAGCAGCTTACACGGGCCATACGGATCCTCCTACAATGAGCAGTTCTTC
cdr3_aa: CASSLHGPYGSSYNEQFF

d_call: TRBD2
j_call: TRBJ2-1
v_call: TRBV7-9
clone_size: .
cdr3_nt: TGTGCCAGCAGCTTCCCAGCGGGAGGGCCCTACAATGAGCAGTTCTTC
cdr3_aa: CASSFPAGGPYNEQFF

d_call: .
j_call: TRBJ2-2
v_call: TRBV4-1
clone_size: .
cdr3_nt: TGCGCCAGCAGCCGAGCGGCGAACACCGGGGAGCTGTTTTTT
cdr3_aa: CASSRAANTGELFF

d_call: TRBD2
j_call: TRBJ2-7
v_call: TRBV27
clone_size: .
cdr3_nt: TGTGCCACGTCCTTGGGACTAGCGGGAGGGAACGAGCAGTACTTC
cdr3_aa: CATSLGLAGGNEQYF

d_call: .
j_call: TRBJ1-2
v_call: TRBV2
clone_size: .
cdr3_nt: TGTGCCAGCAGTGAAGGAAATAGGGTAGATGGCTACACCTTC
cdr3_aa: CASSEGNRVDGYTF

d_call: .
j_call: TRBJ1-5
v_call: TRBV12-5
clone_size: .
cdr3_nt: TGTGCTAGTGCAATGAGTTCGCATCAGCCCCAGCATTTT
cdr3_aa: CASAMSSHQPQHF

d_call: TRBD2
j_call: TRBJ2-4
v_call: TRBV9
clone_size: .
cdr3_nt: TGTGCCAGCAGCGTAGGGGGAGGGTCTAAAAACATTCAGTACTTC
cdr3_aa: CASSVGGGSKNIQYF

d_call: TRBD2
j_call: TRBJ2-1
v_call: TRBV4-1
clone_size: .
cdr3_nt: TGCGCCAGCAGCCCCCCGGGACTAGCGGCCACGAATGAGCAGTTCTTC
cdr3_aa: CASSPPGLAATNEQFF

d_call: TRBD1
j_call: TRBJ2-7
v_call: TRBV5-6
clone_size: .
cdr3_nt: TGTGCCAGCAGCCTAGGACAGGGTCGCGAGCAGTACTTC
cdr3_aa: CASSLGQGREQYF

d_call: TRBD2
j_call: TRBJ2-2
v_call: TRBV7-8
clone_size: .
cdr3_nt: TGTGCCAGCAGCCGCTTCCCAATGGGGACTAGCGAGAACACCGGGGAGCTGTTTTTT
cdr3_aa: CASSRFPMGTSENTGELFF

d_call: TRBD1
j_call: TRBJ2-2
v_call: TRBV28
clone_size: .
cdr3_nt: TGTGCCAGCAGTTCTGGGACAGGGTCAATCGATCCCGGGGAGCTGTTTTTT
cdr3_aa: CASSSGTGSIDPGELFF

d_call: .
j_call: TRBJ2-1
v_call: TRBV25-1
clone_size: .
cdr3_nt: TGTGCCAGCAGTGAACCCGGGCGGAGGGGCGGCAATGAGCAGTTCTTC
cdr3_aa: CASSEPGRRGGNEQFF

d_call: .
j_call: TRBJ1-5
v_call: TRBV4-1
clone_size: few
cdr3_nt: TGCGCCAGCAGCCAAGGGACAGAACAAAGCAATCAGCCCCAGCATTTT
cdr3_aa: CASSQGTEQSNQPQHF

d_call: TRBD1
j_call: TRBJ2-7
v_call: TRBV28
clone_size: .
cdr3_nt: TGTGCCAGCAGTCACCCACGGACAGGGTCTTTTTACGAGCAGTACTTC
cdr3_aa: CASSHPRTGSFYEQYF

d_call: TRBD1
j_call: TRBJ2-5
v_call: TRBV7-9
clone_size: .
cdr3_nt: TGTGCCAGCAGCTCCGACAGGGGTGGGAAGACCCAGTACTTC
cdr3_aa: CASSSDRGGKTQYF

d_call: TRBD2
j_call: TRBJ2-3
v_call: TRBV28
clone_size: .
cdr3_nt: TGTGCCAGCAGTTCTTTAGCGGGAGAATTTGGGACAGATACGCAGTATTTT
cdr3_aa: CASSSLAGEFGTDTQYF

d_call: .
j_call: TRBJ2-2
v_call: TRBV25-1
clone_size: .
cdr3_nt: TGTGCCAGCAGTGAGTGGCGGGAAGACACCGGGGAGCTGTTTTTT
cdr3_aa: CASSEWREDTGELFF

d_call: TRBD2
j_call: TRBJ2-3
v_call: TRBV7-9
clone_size: .
cdr3_nt: TGTGCCAGCAGCTTAACCAGCGGGGAACTCACAGATACGCAGTATTTT
cdr3_aa: CASSLTSGELTDTQYF

d_call: .
j_call: TRBJ2-3
v_call: TRBV27
clone_size: once
cdr3_nt: TGTGCCAGCAGTGCATTTCCTAGCGCCCACAGCACAGATACGCAGTATTTT
cdr3_aa: CASSAFPSAHSTDTQYF

d_call: .
j_call: TRBJ2-7
v_call: TRBV11-2
clone_size: .
cdr3_nt: TGTGCCAGCAGCGCGACAGACGGGCCCTACGAGCAGTACTTC
cdr3_aa: CASSATDGPYEQYF

d_call: .
j_call: TRBJ2-7
v_call: TRBV28
clone_size: once
cdr3_nt: TGTGCCAGCAGTTTCCGGTCTAGCTACGAGCAGTACTTC
cdr3_aa: CASSFRSSYEQYF

d_call: .
j_call: TRBJ2-7
v_call: TRBV10-2
clone_size: .
cdr3_nt: TGCGCCAGCAGTGATGATGGCGGAATCTACGAGCAGTACTTC
cdr3_aa: CASSDDGGIYEQYF

d_call: .
j_call: TRBJ2-5
v_call: TRBV14
clone_size: .
cdr3_nt: TGTGCCAGCAGCGAGTACCAAGAGACCCAGTACTTC
cdr3_aa: CASSEYQETQYF

d_call: .
j_call: TRBJ1-5
v_call: TRBV28
clone_size: .
cdr3_nt: TGTGCCAGCAGTTTGCTGGCGGATAATCAGCCCCAGCATTTT
cdr3_aa: CASSLLADNQPQHF

d_call: .
j_call: TRBJ1-1
v_call: TRBV11-2
clone_size: .
cdr3_nt: TGTGCCAGCAGCTTAGCCAGGGACACTGAAGCTTTCTTT
cdr3_aa: CASSLARDTEAFF

d_call: .
j_call: TRBJ2-3
v_call: TRBV11-2
clone_size: .
cdr3_nt: TGTGCCAGCAGCTTAGTTCAGTGGGCGGCTAGCACAGATACGCAGTATTTT
cdr3_aa: CASSLVQWAASTDTQYF

d_call: .
j_call: TRBJ2-1
v_call: TRBV9
clone_size: .
cdr3_nt: TGTGCCAGCAGCGTGAGTAGCGCCAATGAGCAGTTCTTC
cdr3_aa: CASSVSSANEQFF

d_call: .
j_call: TRBJ1-5
v_call: TRBV28
clone_size: .
cdr3_nt: TGTGCCAGCAGGTTGACACTCAATCAGCCCCAGCATTTT
cdr3_aa: CASRLTLNQPQHF

d_call: TRBD2
j_call: TRBJ2-7
v_call: TRBV30
clone_size: .
cdr3_nt: TGTGCCTGGAGTCCCCAGACTAGCGGGAGGGCCCTCCCGACCTACGAGCAGTACTTC
cdr3_aa: CAWSPQTSGRALPTYEQYF

d_call: .
j_call: TRBJ2-1
v_call: TRBV28
clone_size: .
cdr3_nt: TGTGCCAGCAGTTCACGATGGGACCAAAGTTACTACAATGAGCAGTTCTTC
cdr3_aa: CASSSRWDQSYYNEQFF

d_call: .
j_call: TRBJ2-3
v_call: TRBV29-1
clone_size: .
cdr3_nt: TGCAGCGTTGATTTCCTTGGGGGAACCACAGATACGCAGTATTTT
cdr3_aa: CSVDFLGGTTDTQYF

d_call: TRBD1
j_call: TRBJ1-2
v_call: TRBV9
clone_size: .
cdr3_nt: TGTGCCAGCAGCTCTCGGACAGGCCCCTATGGCTACACCTTC
cdr3_aa: CASSSRTGPYGYTF

d_call: .
j_call: TRBJ2-4
v_call: TRBV28
clone_size: .
cdr3_nt: TGTGCCAGCAGTAGCAGACTCAAAAACATTCAGTACTTC
cdr3_aa: CASSSRLKNIQYF

d_call: .
j_call: TRBJ2-2
v_call: TRBV2
clone_size: .
cdr3_nt: TGTGCCAGCGGCTTACTGATGAACACCGGGGAGCTGTTTTTT
cdr3_aa: CASGLLMNTGELFF

d_call: TRBD2
j_call: TRBJ2-1
v_call: TRBV2
clone_size: .
cdr3_nt: TGTGCCAGTCCAACTAGCGGGCCCAGGAATGAGCAGTTCTTC
cdr3_aa: CASPTSGPRNEQFF

d_call: .
j_call: TRBJ1-5
v_call: TRBV19
clone_size: .
cdr3_nt: TGTGCCAGTAGGTCGGGAGGGAATCAGCCCCAGCATTTT
cdr3_aa: CASRSGGNQPQHF

d_call: .
j_call: TRBJ2-5
v_call: TRBV29-1
clone_size: .
cdr3_nt: TGCAGCGTGGACGGCGACCAAGAGACCCAGTACTTC
cdr3_aa: CSVDGDQETQYF

d_call: .
j_call: TRBJ2-7
v_call: TRBV4-1
clone_size: .
cdr3_nt: TGCGCCAGCAGCCAAGAAACAGGCTACGAGCAGTACTTC
cdr3_aa: CASSQETGYEQYF

d_call: .
j_call: TRBJ1-5
v_call: TRBV2
clone_size: .
cdr3_nt: TGTGCCAGCAGTGATAGCAGGGTGGGAATCAATCAGCCCCAGCATTTT
cdr3_aa: CASSDSRVGINQPQHF

d_call: TRBD2
j_call: TRBJ2-7
v_call: TRBV9
clone_size: .
cdr3_nt: TGTGCCAGCAGCGTAGGGAGCGGGAACTACGAGCAGTACTTC
cdr3_aa: CASSVGSGNYEQYF